A single T cell receptor beta chain is shown here with its context. The sample is drawn from a study of blood T cell repertoires in COVID-19. About the study: Samples representing acute and convalescent COVID-19 were sourced from the United States, Italy and Spain. T cells, B-cell-depleted T cells, or PBMCs supplied cDNA or gDNA.

As originally analysed: Reference gene primers were amplified, and this amplification served to estimate nucleated cell counts. Assay used: immunoSEQ multiplex PCR; TCRdb lists only in-frame clones, some missing. V, J and clone size were drawn from that table, and D and trimming were deduced from the DNA. The sample lists fewer than 150,000 clones, approximately 85% occurring once. The CDR3 has 14 amino acids. The ends were cut back, 2 bases at V and 7 bases at J, with 12 bases in the middle. Per the germline V gene, CDR1 is MNHEY and CDR2 is SMNVEV (reference sequence). The specimen sequenced was peripheral blood. This receptor was obtained from a human donor in a cohort sampled during active COVID-19. This chain joins TRBV27 and TRBJ1-5; maybe TRBD1 (6 bases). The CDR3 nucleotides read TGTGCCAGCAGTTTACAGGGGTCGGGACAGCCCCAGCATTTT. This gives the protein CASSLQGSGQPQHF.